These T cell receptor beta chains were read from a single sample in a study of metastatic and nonmetastatic thyroid tumors. TCRdb recomputed clones from the PCR reads via MiXCR. The sample has some 27,000 clones; approximately 3.7% are singletons. The sequencing input was blood. These receptors were taken from a male donor with papillary thyroid cancer or a benign thyroid nodule (not recorded which). Some clones in this sample may be carry-over from other donors' samples. Each CDR3 is given with its conserved first and last residue. Fields, in order: CDR3 protein, CDR3 DNA, D gene, clone size, V gene, J gene. The D gene is left open where the match is weak. The listing skips clone size in some rows; elsewhere it reads once, few, many or a size class.

cdr3_aa: CASTEGSFYEHYF
cdr3_nt: TGTGCCAGCACGGAAGGATCTTTCTACGAGCATTACTTC
d_call: -
clone_size: -
v_call: TRBV6-1
j_call: TRBJ2-7

cdr3_aa: CASSFSPTSGALYNEQFF
cdr3_nt: TGTGCCAGCAGTTTTAGCCCGACTAGCGGGGCCCTATACAATGAGCAGTTCTTC
d_call: TRBD2
clone_size: -
v_call: TRBV12-3/TRBV12-4
j_call: TRBJ2-1

cdr3_aa: CASSFGIRNYGYTF
cdr3_nt: TGTGCCAGCAGCTTTGGCATCAGGAACTATGGCTACACCTTC
d_call: -
clone_size: -
v_call: TRBV7-2
j_call: TRBJ1-2

cdr3_aa: CARSEDPADNEQFF
cdr3_nt: TGTGCCAGAAGCGAAGATCCAGCCGACAATGAGCAGTTCTTC
d_call: -
clone_size: -
v_call: TRBV14
j_call: TRBJ2-1

cdr3_aa: CASRVGQDSYEQYF
cdr3_nt: TGCGCCAGCAGAGTGGGACAGGACTCCTACGAGCAGTACTTC
d_call: TRBD1
clone_size: many
v_call: TRBV5-1
j_call: TRBJ2-7

cdr3_aa: CASTPDRVNEKLFF
cdr3_nt: TGTGCCAGCACTCCGGACAGGGTGAATGAAAAACTGTTTTTT
d_call: TRBD1
clone_size: many
v_call: TRBV28
j_call: TRBJ1-4

cdr3_aa: CASSSSGELYEQYF
cdr3_nt: -
d_call: -
clone_size: few
v_call: TRBV6-5
j_call: TRBJ2-7

cdr3_aa: CASSLGGRREGHTGELFF
cdr3_nt: TGTGCCAGCAGCTTAGGGGGGAGGCGGGAGGGCCACACCGGGGAGCTGTTTTTT
d_call: TRBD2
clone_size: -
v_call: TRBV11-2
j_call: TRBJ2-2

cdr3_aa: CASSLRQGPTEAFF
cdr3_nt: TGCGCCAGCAGCCTCCGGCAGGGCCCGACTGAAGCTTTCTTT
d_call: -
clone_size: many
v_call: TRBV4-1
j_call: TRBJ1-1

cdr3_aa: CASSEGGVGANVLTF
cdr3_nt: TGTGCCAGCAGTGAGGGAGGGGTAGGGGCCAACGTCCTGACTTTC
d_call: TRBD2
clone_size: few
v_call: TRBV2
j_call: TRBJ2-6

cdr3_aa: CASTNGDRGETQYF
cdr3_nt: TGTGCCAGCACGAACGGGGACAGGGGTGAGACCCAGTACTTC
d_call: TRBD1
clone_size: once
v_call: TRBV12-3/TRBV12-4
j_call: TRBJ2-5

cdr3_aa: CASRLRPGLAEAPELFF
cdr3_nt: TGTGCCAGCAGGCTGAGACCGGGACTAGCGGAAGCACCGGAGCTGTTTTTT
d_call: TRBD2
clone_size: few
v_call: TRBV6-2/TRBV6-3
j_call: TRBJ2-2

cdr3_aa: CASSARPRDRGYTGELFF
cdr3_nt: TGTGCCAGCAGCGCCCGGCCCCGAGACAGGGGCTACACCGGGGAGCTGTTTTTT
d_call: TRBD1
clone_size: many
v_call: TRBV9
j_call: TRBJ2-2

cdr3_aa: CAWSVLGGGYTF
cdr3_nt: TGTGCCTGGAGTGTACTAGGGGGTGGCTACACCTTC
d_call: -
clone_size: many
v_call: TRBV30
j_call: TRBJ1-2

cdr3_aa: CASSQGAPVGHQPQHF
cdr3_nt: TGTGCCAGCAGCCAGGGGGCTCCGGTCGGCCATCAGCCCCAGCATTTT
d_call: TRBD1
clone_size: few
v_call: TRBV28
j_call: TRBJ1-5

cdr3_aa: CSASPIYEQYF
cdr3_nt: TGCAGTGCTAGCCCGATTTACGAGCAGTACTTC
d_call: -
clone_size: many
v_call: TRBV20-1
j_call: TRBJ2-7

cdr3_aa: CASSEPGRGASYEQYF
cdr3_nt: TGTGCCAGCAGTGAACCCGGTAGGGGTGCCTCCTACGAGCAGTACTTC
d_call: -
clone_size: -
v_call: TRBV6-1
j_call: TRBJ2-7

cdr3_aa: CASSRRDRDTGELFF
cdr3_nt: TGTGCCAGCAGCCGCCGGGACAGGGACACCGGGGAGCTGTTTTTT
d_call: TRBD1
clone_size: -
v_call: TRBV2
j_call: TRBJ2-2

cdr3_aa: CASRIQGNYGYTF
cdr3_nt: TGTGCCAGCAGAATACAGGGAAACTATGGCTACACCTTC
d_call: -
clone_size: few
v_call: TRBV28
j_call: TRBJ1-2

cdr3_aa: CASNRIAGDQETQYF
cdr3_nt: TGTGCCAGCAATCGTATTGCGGGAGACCAAGAGACCCAGTACTTC
d_call: TRBD2
clone_size: medium-sized
v_call: TRBV6-1
j_call: TRBJ2-5

cdr3_aa: CATSGSLPGQSYGYTF
cdr3_nt: TGTGCCACCAGCGGTTCTCTTCCGGGACAGAGCTATGGCTACACCTTC
d_call: TRBD1
clone_size: -
v_call: TRBV2
j_call: TRBJ1-2

cdr3_aa: CASSLMLAGTDTQYF
cdr3_nt: TGTGCCAGCAGCTTGATGCTAGCGGGCACAGATACGCAGTATTTT
d_call: TRBD2
clone_size: many
v_call: TRBV5-6
j_call: TRBJ2-3

cdr3_aa: CASSTGETQYF
cdr3_nt: TGTGCCAGCAGCACGGGAGAGACCCAGTACTTC
d_call: -
clone_size: many
v_call: TRBV6-2/TRBV6-3
j_call: TRBJ2-5

cdr3_aa: CSARDPFGTLRGYTF
cdr3_nt: TGCAGTGCTAGAGATCCATTTGGGACCTTAAGGGGCTACACCTTC
d_call: -
clone_size: medium-sized
v_call: TRBV20-1
j_call: TRBJ1-2

cdr3_aa: CASSKGSFLDTQYF
cdr3_nt: TGCGCCAGCAGCAAAGGCAGTTTCCTAGATACGCAGTATTTT
d_call: -
clone_size: -
v_call: TRBV4-1
j_call: TRBJ2-3

cdr3_aa: CSARELLADEQYF
cdr3_nt: TGCAGTGCTAGAGAACTACTAGCCGACGAGCAGTACTTC
d_call: -
clone_size: many
v_call: TRBV20-1
j_call: TRBJ2-7

cdr3_aa: CSDEGLPLNCNEQFF
cdr3_nt: TGCAGCGACGAGGGACTCCCCCTCAACTGCAATGAGCAGTTCTTC
d_call: -
clone_size: -
v_call: TRBV29-1
j_call: TRBJ2-1

cdr3_aa: CASSSLSGDTQYF
cdr3_nt: TGTGCCAGCAGCTCTCTTAGTGGGGATACGCAGTATTTT
d_call: -
clone_size: many
v_call: TRBV7-9
j_call: TRBJ2-3

cdr3_aa: CASNPTGTTDTQYF
cdr3_nt: TGTGCCAGCAACCCGACAGGGACCACAGATACGCAGTATTTT
d_call: TRBD1
clone_size: many
v_call: TRBV5-8
j_call: TRBJ2-3

cdr3_aa: CASSPRTSYGYTF
cdr3_nt: TGTGCCAGCAGCCCACGGACTTCATATGGCTACACCTTC
d_call: -
clone_size: -
v_call: TRBV11-3
j_call: TRBJ1-2

cdr3_aa: CASSFGLLQDRLDQPQHF
cdr3_nt: TGTGCCAGCAGTTTTGGGCTACTTCAGGACAGGTTAGATCAGCCCCAGCATTTT
d_call: TRBD1
clone_size: many
v_call: TRBV12-3/TRBV12-4
j_call: TRBJ1-5

cdr3_aa: CATSDSGQVALETQYF
cdr3_nt: TGTGCCACCAGTGATTCTGGACAGGTGGCCCTAGAGACCCAGTACTTC
d_call: TRBD1
clone_size: many
v_call: TRBV24-1
j_call: TRBJ2-5

cdr3_aa: CASSSRTKGQGSGYTF
cdr3_nt: TGTGCCAGCAGCTCCCGCACCAAGGGACAGGGAAGTGGCTACACCTTC
d_call: TRBD1
clone_size: -
v_call: TRBV11-2
j_call: TRBJ1-2

cdr3_aa: CASSQGSGDGYEQYF
cdr3_nt: TGTGCCAGCAGCCAAGGATCAGGGGATGGATACGAGCAGTACTTC
d_call: -
clone_size: -
v_call: TRBV3-1
j_call: TRBJ2-7

cdr3_aa: CASRGGPEVLTF
cdr3_nt: TGTGCCAGCAGGGGGGGCCCTGAAGTACTGACTTTC
d_call: -
clone_size: -
v_call: TRBV12-3/TRBV12-4
j_call: TRBJ2-6

cdr3_aa: CASSLAGGSSGNTIYF
cdr3_nt: TGCGCCAGCAGCTTGGCCGGAGGTTCTTCTGGAAACACCATATATTTT
d_call: -
clone_size: few
v_call: TRBV5-1
j_call: TRBJ1-3

cdr3_aa: CATTSYGGASPGYGYTF
cdr3_nt: TGTGCCACCACCTCCTACGGGGGCGCGAGTCCTGGCTATGGCTACACCTTC
d_call: -
clone_size: medium-sized
v_call: TRBV28
j_call: TRBJ1-2

cdr3_aa: CVSSPAVRASGEQFF
cdr3_nt: TGTGTCAGCAGCCCTGCGGTGCGGGCTAGTGGTGAGCAGTTCTTC
d_call: -
clone_size: -
v_call: TRBV28
j_call: TRBJ2-1

cdr3_aa: CASSDDRGPGELFF
cdr3_nt: TGTGCCAGCAGTGATGACAGGGGCCCGGGGGAGCTGTTTTTT
d_call: TRBD1
clone_size: -
v_call: TRBV6-1
j_call: TRBJ2-2

cdr3_aa: CASSLGSLTGGAANYGYTF
cdr3_nt: TGTGCCAGCAGTTTAGGATCGCTTACAGGGGGCGCAGCTAACTATGGCTACACCTTC
d_call: TRBD1
clone_size: many
v_call: TRBV7-2
j_call: TRBJ1-2

cdr3_aa: CASSEQTANTEAFF
cdr3_nt: TGCGCCAGCAGCGAACAGACAGCGAACACTGAAGCTTTCTTT
d_call: -
clone_size: many
v_call: TRBV5-1
j_call: TRBJ1-1

cdr3_aa: CASSLFTSGCGTQYF
cdr3_nt: TGTGCCAGCAGTTTATTCACTAGCGGGTGTGGGACCCAGTACTTC
d_call: TRBD2
clone_size: few
v_call: TRBV28
j_call: TRBJ2-5

cdr3_aa: CASSPKLRAGYTDTQYF
cdr3_nt: TGTGCCAGCAGCCCGAAGCTTCGAGCGGGGTACACAGATACGCAGTATTTT
d_call: TRBD2
clone_size: many
v_call: TRBV7-9
j_call: TRBJ2-3

cdr3_aa: CALGTHTYEQYF
cdr3_nt: TGCGCCCTCGGGACACATACCTACGAGCAGTACTTC
d_call: -
clone_size: -
v_call: TRBV20-1
j_call: TRBJ2-7

cdr3_aa: CASSPRSYEQYF
cdr3_nt: TGTGCCAGCAGCCCGCGCTCCTACGAGCAGTACTTC
d_call: -
clone_size: medium-sized
v_call: TRBV7-2
j_call: TRBJ2-7

cdr3_aa: CSAPNMNTEAFF
cdr3_nt: TGCAGTGCTCCTAACATGAACACTGAAGCTTTCTTT
d_call: -
clone_size: many
v_call: TRBV20-1
j_call: TRBJ1-1

cdr3_aa: CASTFAKTRSAYEQYF
cdr3_nt: TGTGCCAGCACTTTCGCTAAGACTAGATCGGCATACGAGCAGTACTTC
d_call: -
clone_size: -
v_call: TRBV27
j_call: TRBJ2-7

cdr3_aa: CSARDREETQYF
cdr3_nt: TGCAGCGCACGGGACAGGGAAGAGACCCAGTACTTC
d_call: TRBD1
clone_size: many
v_call: TRBV29-1
j_call: TRBJ2-5

cdr3_aa: CASSDQIWIYNEQFF
cdr3_nt: TGTGCCAGCAGTGACCAAATTTGGATATACAATGAGCAGTTCTTC
d_call: -
clone_size: many
v_call: TRBV2
j_call: TRBJ2-1

cdr3_aa: CASSQDPHSNQPQHF
cdr3_nt: TGCGCCAGCAGCCAAGATCCGCACAGCAATCAGCCCCAGCATTTT
d_call: -
clone_size: many
v_call: TRBV4-3
j_call: TRBJ1-5

cdr3_aa: CSASRGLPGYEQYF
cdr3_nt: TGCAGTGCTAGTCGAGGGTTACCCGGGTACGAGCAGTACTTC
d_call: -
clone_size: medium-sized
v_call: TRBV20-1
j_call: TRBJ2-7

cdr3_aa: CASSFRDSPLHF
cdr3_nt: TGTGCCAGCAGTTTTAGGGATTCACCCCTCCACTTT
d_call: -
clone_size: -
v_call: TRBV27
j_call: TRBJ1-6

cdr3_aa: CASSFPVGELFF
cdr3_nt: TGTGCCAGCAGTTTTCCGGTCGGGGAGCTGTTTTTT
d_call: -
clone_size: few
v_call: TRBV28
j_call: TRBJ2-2

cdr3_aa: CATRGGTGNSPLHF
cdr3_nt: TGTGCCACCCGAGGCGGGACAGGCAATTCACCCCTCCACTTT
d_call: TRBD1
clone_size: few
v_call: TRBV27
j_call: TRBJ1-6

cdr3_aa: CASSRTGGLREQYF
cdr3_nt: TGTGCCAGTAGCCGGACAGGGGGCCTACGCGAGCAGTACTTC
d_call: TRBD1
clone_size: many
v_call: TRBV19
j_call: TRBJ2-7

cdr3_aa: CASSEAVRGLNQPQHF
cdr3_nt: TGTGCCAGCAGTGAAGCGGTCAGGGGGCTTAATCAGCCCCAGCATTTT
d_call: TRBD1
clone_size: few
v_call: TRBV6-1
j_call: TRBJ1-5

cdr3_aa: CASSSAGSNQPQHF
cdr3_nt: TGTGCCAGCAGTTCCGCGGGGAGCAATCAGCCCCAGCATTTT
d_call: -
clone_size: medium-sized
v_call: TRBV28
j_call: TRBJ1-5